This T cell receptor beta chain was recovered during a study of blood T cell repertoires in COVID-19. Produced via immunoSEQ multiplex PCR; TCRdb's table is partial and in-frame only. The sample consists of 150,000 to 200,000 clones, 80% to 95% of them appearing once. This CDR3 has 15 amino acids. The V segment lost 2 bases and the J segment 4 bases; nucleotides outside the gene matches: 4. The germline V gene has CDR1 MNHEY and CDR2 SMNVEV (reference sequence). Source material: peripheral blood. This TCR was recovered from a woman in her 50s with acute or convalescent COVID-19. The chain recombines TRBV27 with TRBJ2-1; 8 nucleotides agree with TRBD2. CDR3 nucleotide sequence: TGTGCCAGCAGTTTAGCGGGAGGCACTTACAATGAGCAGTTCTTC. Translated: CASSLAGGTYNEQFF.